This T cell receptor beta chain was retrieved from a study of blood T cells in healthy people across ages. Findings of the study overall: In long-lived donors, naive CD4+ cell counts and diversity exceeded those of aged donors.

This clonotype was counted at least ten times. Its antigen is not known. Through a sample-barcoded 5' primer and a J-beta primer mix, a second PCR was run for 7 to 11 cycles. MiXCR, applied by TCRdb to the 5' RACE reads, yields one record per CDR3 protein. The data hold more than 900,000 distinct CDR3 sequences, with just under 30% observed a single time. This CDR3 is built from 14 residues. Trimming cost V 3 bases and J 2 bases; bases outside gene matches: 1. Germline V gives CDR1 SGHTA, CDR2 FQGTGA. These data are also associated with another study on T cells of mothers and their children.

Sequencing used blood. The chain employs TRBV7-3 and TRBJ1-5; 7 bases are shared with TRBD1. The receptor comes from a woman between 40 and 55 years old in good health. The CDR3 DNA reads TGTGCCAGCAGCTTCGACAGGGGCAATCAGCCCCAGCATTTT. Translated: CASSFDRGNQPQHF. Filled out from reference TRBV7-3 and TRBJ1-5, the complete variable domain reads GAGVSQTPSNKVTEKGKYVELRCDPISGHTALYWYRQSLGQGPEFLIYFQGTGAADDSGLPNDRFFAVRPEGSVSTLKIQRTERGDSAVYLCASSFDRGNQPQHFGDGTRLSIL.